This TCR beta chain stems from a study of response to subunit inactivated influenza vaccine. TCRdb reprocessed the RT-PCR reads via MiXCR and lists one record per CDR3 protein. The sample lists 500,000 or so distinct CDR3 sequences; over 9.5% were seen once. This clonotype was detected many times. This sequence originates from a man aged 50 to 60 who received an inactivated influenza vaccine. Sequenced here: PBMCs from blood, sampled roughly 48 days after vaccination.

CDR3 amino acids: CASSFAGLGVTGTEAFF. In DNA, the CDR3 is TGTGCCAGCAGCTTCGCTGGCTTAGGGGTGACAGGGACTGAAGCTTTCTTT. V usage is TRBV7-2 and J usage is TRBJ1-1; TRBD1 matches at 7 bases. Germline-derived CDR1 and CDR2 are SGHTA and FQGNSA. Trimming cost V 3 bases and J 5 bases; bases outside gene matches: 15. The CDR3 loop spans 17 amino acids.